This entry describes one T cell receptor beta chain. It has no known antigen specificity. There are no base qualities to consult, and no much larger clone falls within one base. The data are from a study of shared clonotypes between healthy human individuals (TCRdb year 2020). Regarding the research as a whole: The cohort comprised two women and a few men aged 18 to 49 years. To increase sequencing depth and limit assay-specific biases, TCR repertoire library preparation and sequencing were carried out by different laboratories using diverse techniques. Each donor's leukapheresis produced roughly between roughly 0.85 and 10 billion PBMCs. Per donor, three plates each were used for CD4 naive and CD4 memory, two for CD8 naive, and one for CD8 memory. To estimate repertoire size and how much clonotypes are shared between individuals, the study performed deep sequencing of blood TCR repertoires from about five healthy adults.

Paper-wide results and their limitations: Approximately 5% of naive CD4, 3.5% of naive CD8, roughly 2.5% of memory CD4, and 0.4% of memory CD8 clonotypes were shared across four donors. Clonotypes shared by all four sorted-subset donors showed higher generation probabilities than non-shared clonotypes. Pairwise subsampling led to the expectation that sequencing depth would affect the degree of clonotype sharing among donors. The small number of donors limited the genetic and exposure-history diversity represented. Rarefaction of sorted-subset datasets indicated incomplete sequencing despite the large sequencing depth. Naive subsets generally had larger estimated clonotype richness than memory subsets. Sampling was limited to blood, and TCR repertoires in tissue likely differ from TCR repertoires in blood.

The donors were healthy, HIV-negative adults with no recently reported acute infections or vaccinations. Only Caucasian adults living in Nashville, Tennessee, USA were represented among the donors. CD8 memory samples were composed of magnetically selected CD45RO+ cells combined with CCR7-negative CD45RA+ effector memory (TemRA) cells. Blood was obtained by leukapheresis, after which PBMCs were separated by Ficoll-Histopaque density gradient centrifugation and cryopreserved in liquid nitrogen vapor phase. Purity and quantity of every magnetically sorted T cell population were checked by analytical flow cytometry. Each sorted fraction had its genomic DNA isolated and then quantified by UV absorbance on a Nanodrop 2000c. CDR1 MNHNS and CDR2 SASEGT were looked up in the germline V gene. Taken from cysteine to phenylalanine, the CDR3 has 13 residues. The DNA shown is the 39-base CDR3, in frame from base 1. V is reduced by 6 bases and J by 5 bases, leaving a spacing of 10 bases between them.

Using the deep immunoSEQ assay, TCR CDR3 regions were amplified from genomic DNA by multiplex PCR. For each cell subset, the extracted genomic DNA was distributed evenly across all wells of several immunoSEQ 96-well plates, and each plate served as one replicate. For sorted subsets, around 200 ng genomic DNA, equal to 25,000 to 35,000 T cell genomes, was loaded into each replicate PCR. Purified libraries were quantified with a Qubit 3.0 fluorometer, sized on a Bioanalyzer 2100, and re-quantified with the KAPA Library Quantification kit. Every immunoSEQ 96-well plate was sequenced on a separate single-read 150-cycle Illumina NextSeq 550 flow cell. On the study's bioinformatics: The immunoSEQ output contained only junctional sequences without quality scores, so filtering could not match that applied to full-length reads. Sequences were annotated with PyIR, a Python wrapper for IgBLAST v1.9, using IMGT germline references to assign V/J genes and CDR3. Any read was removed if the V/J assignment was weak (E-value above 1e-6), the CDR3 was missing, or the read contained stop codons, out-of-frame junctions, or ambiguous translated residues. V3J clonotypes were defined as sequences sharing the same inferred V gene, J gene, and CDR3 amino acid sequence. The percentage overlap between two repertoires was calculated by dividing the number of shared unique clonotypes by the size of the smaller repertoire. RTK rarefaction, the Chao1 estimator, and Recon v2.1 estimates of unobserved clonotypes were used to assess repertoire richness. OLGA was used to compute generation probabilities for all TCRbeta clonotypes that the gDNA method yielded from several donors. TCRdb provides this immuneACCESS table in a form limited to in-frame rearrangements. Some clones are lacking; in checked studies, under half of them reflect an unresolved V gene, and why the rest are absent is not known. The D gene and trimming were derived from the DNA, and the V and J assignments and clone size from that table. Present in this sample are about 95,000 clones, around 67% of which were seen just once. The biggest ten clones account for 45% of the sample.

The TCR comes from a man in his thirties or forties in good health. Rearrangement joined TRBV6-1 to TRBJ2-2; confidence is insufficient to name the D gene. The sequencing sample was made of memory CD8+ T cells sorted from blood. The cell subset or site tag for this specimen amounts to: CD45RO+ cells pooled with CCR7-negative TemRA cells. The CDR3 sequence is CASREHATGELFF. The bases are TGTGCCAGCAGGGAGCATGCGACCGGGGAGCTGTTTTTT.